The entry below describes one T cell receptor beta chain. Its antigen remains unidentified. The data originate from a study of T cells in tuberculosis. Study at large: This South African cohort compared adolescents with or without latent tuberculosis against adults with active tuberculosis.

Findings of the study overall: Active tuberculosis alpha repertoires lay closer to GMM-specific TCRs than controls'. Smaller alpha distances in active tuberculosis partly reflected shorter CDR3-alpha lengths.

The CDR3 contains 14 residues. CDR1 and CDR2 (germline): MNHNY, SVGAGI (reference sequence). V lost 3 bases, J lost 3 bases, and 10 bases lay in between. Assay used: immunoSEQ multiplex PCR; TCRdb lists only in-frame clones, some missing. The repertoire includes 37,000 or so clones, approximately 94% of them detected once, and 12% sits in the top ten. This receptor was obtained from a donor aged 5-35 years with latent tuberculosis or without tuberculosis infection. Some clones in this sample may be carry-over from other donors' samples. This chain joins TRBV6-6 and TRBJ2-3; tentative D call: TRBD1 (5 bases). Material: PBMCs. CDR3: CASSYAGSTDTQYF. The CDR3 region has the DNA TGTGCCAGCAGTTATGCAGGGTCGACAGATACGCAGTATTTT.